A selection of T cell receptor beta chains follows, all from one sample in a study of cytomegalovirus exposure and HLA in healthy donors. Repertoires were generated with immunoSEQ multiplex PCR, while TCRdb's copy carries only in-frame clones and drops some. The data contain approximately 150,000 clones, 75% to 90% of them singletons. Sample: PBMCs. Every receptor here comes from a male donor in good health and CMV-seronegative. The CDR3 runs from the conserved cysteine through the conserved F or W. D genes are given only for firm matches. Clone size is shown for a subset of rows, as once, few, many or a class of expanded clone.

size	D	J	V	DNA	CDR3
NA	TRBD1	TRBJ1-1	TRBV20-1	TGCGGCCGGGACAGGAACACTGAAGCTTTCTTT	CGRDRNTEAFF
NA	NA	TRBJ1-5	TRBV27	TGTGCCAGCAGAGAGTCAGGGTCTATACAGCCCCAGCATTTT	CASRESGSIQPQHF
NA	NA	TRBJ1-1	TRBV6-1	TGTGCCAGCAGTGGTCGTCAGGTCTCTGAAGCTTTCTTT	CASSGRQVSEAFF
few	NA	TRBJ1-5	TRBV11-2	TGTGCCAGCAGCTTGCGTGGACTTAAGGATCAGCCCCAGCATTTT	CASSLRGLKDQPQHF
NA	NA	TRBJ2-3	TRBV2	TGTGCCAGCAGTGAAGGGGACACCCGTGCTAGCACAGATACGCAGTATTTT	CASSEGDTRASTDTQYF
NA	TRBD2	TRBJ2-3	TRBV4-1	TGCGCCAGCAGCCAAGGTGTAGCGGGGGGGCCTTCGGATACGCAGTATTTT	CASSQGVAGGPSDTQYF
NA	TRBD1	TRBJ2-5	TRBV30	TGTGCCTGGACCGGGACAGGACAAGAGACCCAGTACTTC	CAWTGTGQETQYF
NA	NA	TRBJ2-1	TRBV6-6	TGTGCCAGCAGTCAGGGTTTTGGGTACAATGAGCAGTTCTTC	CASSQGFGYNEQFF
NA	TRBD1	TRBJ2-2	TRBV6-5	TGTGCCAGCAGACCTACAACAGGGGACGGGGAGCTGTTTTTT	CASRPTTGDGELFF
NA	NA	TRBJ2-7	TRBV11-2	TGTGCCAGCAGCTGGGGAGGAGTCACCTACGAGCAGTACTTC	CASSWGGVTYEQYF
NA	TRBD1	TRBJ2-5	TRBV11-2	TGTGCCAGCAGCCGAGGACAGGGGGCCTACGAGACCCAGTACTTC	CASSRGQGAYETQYF
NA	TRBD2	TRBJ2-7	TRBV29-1	TGCAGCGTTACCCTGACAGACCTAGCGGGGGAGCAGTACTTC	CSVTLTDLAGEQYF
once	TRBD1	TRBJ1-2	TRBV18	TGTGCCAGCTTCCTGACAGGGGGAGGGGATGGCTACACCTTC	CASFLTGGGDGYTF
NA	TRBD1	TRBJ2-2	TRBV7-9	TGTGCCAGCAGCCGAGGGACAGGGGTCGGCGGGGAGCTGTTTTTT	CASSRGTGVGGELFF
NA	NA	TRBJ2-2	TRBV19	TGTGCCAGTAGAGGGGTCGGCCAGGGCGTAGCCGGGGAGCTGTTTTTT	CASRGVGQGVAGELFF
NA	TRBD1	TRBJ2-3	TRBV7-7	TGTGCTAGCAGCCGGGGACAGGGGGCAACAGATACGCAGTATTTT	CASSRGQGATDTQYF
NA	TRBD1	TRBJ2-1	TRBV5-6	TGTGCCAGCAGCCCAGGAAGACAGGGTAGTAGCTTCTTC	CASSPGRQGSSFF
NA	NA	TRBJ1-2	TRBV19	TGTGCCACCCAGGGCCACTATGGCTACACCTTC	CATQGHYGYTF
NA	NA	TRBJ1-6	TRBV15	TGTGCCACTGGGGGGTCCTATAATTCACCCCTCCACTTT	CATGGSYNSPLHF
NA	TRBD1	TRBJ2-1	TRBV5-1	TGCGCCAGCAGCTTGAGGGCAGGGGGCGTCGATGAGCAGTTCTTC	CASSLRAGGVDEQFF
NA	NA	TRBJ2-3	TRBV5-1	TGCGCCAGCAGCTTGGCAGGGACTGATACGCAGTATTTT	CASSLAGTDTQYF
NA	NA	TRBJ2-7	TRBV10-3	TGTGCCATCAGGGTAACCGGGACCCAGGGGCCCTACGAGCAGTACTTC	CAIRVTGTQGPYEQYF
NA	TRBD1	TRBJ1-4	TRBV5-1	TGCGCCAGCAGCTTGGGACCGACAGGGAGAAGTGAAAAACTGTTTTTT	CASSLGPTGRSEKLFF
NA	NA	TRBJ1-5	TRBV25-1	TGTGCCAGCAGCCATCCGGGGGATCAGCCCCAGCATTTT	CASSHPGDQPQHF
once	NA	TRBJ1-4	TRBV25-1	TGTGCCAGCAGTGAAGGAAGAGGGTTGGGAAAACTGTTTTTT	CASSEGRGLGKLFF
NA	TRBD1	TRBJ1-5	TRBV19	TGTGCCAGTAGTCTCTTGACAGGGGGGTTGGGTCAGCCCCAGCATTTT	CASSLLTGGLGQPQHF
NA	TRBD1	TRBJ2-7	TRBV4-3	TGCGCCAGCAGCCAAGATGTGTCAACTCCGGGACAGGGGGGCTACGAGCAGTACTTC	CASSQDVSTPGQGGYEQYF
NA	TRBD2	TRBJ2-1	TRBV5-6	TGTGCCAGCAGGAAAGCGGGGGGAAGGGCCAATGAGCAGTTCTTC	CASRKAGGRANEQFF
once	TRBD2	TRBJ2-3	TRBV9	TGTGCCAGCAGCGTAGGGACTAGCGGGGAGGTCACAGATACGCAGTATTTT	CASSVGTSGEVTDTQYF
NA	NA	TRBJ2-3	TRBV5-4	TGTGCCAGCAGCCGGACAGCCACAGATACGCAGTATTTT	CASSRTATDTQYF
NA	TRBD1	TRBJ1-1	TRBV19	TGTGCCAGTAGTCCGCGACAGGGGGGGAACACTGAAGCTTTCTTT	CASSPRQGGNTEAFF
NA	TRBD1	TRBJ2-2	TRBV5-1	TGCGCCACCCGTGGCACAGGGGTTGCCGGGGAGCTGTTTTTT	CATRGTGVAGELFF
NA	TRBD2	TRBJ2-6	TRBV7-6	TGTGCCAGCAGCTTACTTAGCGGGGGGGCCTCTGGGGCCAACGTCCTGACTTTC	CASSLLSGGASGANVLTF
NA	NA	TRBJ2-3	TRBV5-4	TGTGCCAGCTATAAGGGCGGGGCCGGAGAGGATACGCAGTATTTT	CASYKGGAGEDTQYF
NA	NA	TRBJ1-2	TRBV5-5	TGTGCCAGCAGCTTGGAAGTTTCAGGGGTCGGCTACACCTTC	CASSLEVSGVGYTF
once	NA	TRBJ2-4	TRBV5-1	TGCGCCAGCAGCCAGGTGACAGAAAACATTCAGTACTTC	CASSQVTENIQYF
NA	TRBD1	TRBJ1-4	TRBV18	TGTGCCAGCTCACCACAACAGGGGACTAATGAAAAACTGTTTTTT	CASSPQQGTNEKLFF
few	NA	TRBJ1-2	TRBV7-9	TGTGCCAGCAGCTTGGGGGGGACGTATGGCTACACCTTC	CASSLGGTYGYTF
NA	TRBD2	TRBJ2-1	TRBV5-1	TGCGCCAGCAGCCCGTCTAGCGGGGGGGCCTGGGAGCAGTTCTTC	CASSPSSGGAWEQFF
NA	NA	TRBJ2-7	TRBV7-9	TGTGCCAGCAGCTTAGAGCACGAGCAGTACTTC	CASSLEHEQYF
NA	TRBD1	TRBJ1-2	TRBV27	TGTGCCAGCAGTCCGGATCCGGGACAGGGGATAGGTGGCTATGGCTACACCTTC	CASSPDPGQGIGGYGYTF
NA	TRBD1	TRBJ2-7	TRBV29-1	TGCAGCGTTACAGGGGGCGGCGACGAGCAGTACTTC	CSVTGGGDEQYF
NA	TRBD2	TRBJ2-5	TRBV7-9	TGTGCCAGCATGCTAGCGGGGGGAGGACAAGAGACCCAGTACTTC	CASMLAGGGQETQYF
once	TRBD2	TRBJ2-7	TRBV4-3	TGCGCCAGCAGCCAAGGTAGCGGGGGCTACGAGCAGTACTTC	CASSQGSGGYEQYF
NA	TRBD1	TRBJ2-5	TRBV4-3	TGCGCCAGCAGCCAAGAGGGGGGACAGGCTGGAGAGACCCAGTACTTC	CASSQEGGQAGETQYF
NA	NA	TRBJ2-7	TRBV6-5	TGTGCCAGCAGTTACCAACCGACAGCCCTTCAATACGAGCAGTACTTC	CASSYQPTALQYEQYF
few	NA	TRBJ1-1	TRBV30	TGTGCCTGGAGTGTATTTGGGGGGGCTGAAGCTTTCTTT	CAWSVFGGAEAFF
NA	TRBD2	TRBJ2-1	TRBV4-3	TGCGCCAGCAGCCAAGATCCCAGCGGGGGCTACAATGAGCAGTTCTTC	CASSQDPSGGYNEQFF
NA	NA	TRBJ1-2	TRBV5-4	TGTGCCAGCAGCCGCACTGGGGGGGTCTATGGCTACACCTTC	CASSRTGGVYGYTF
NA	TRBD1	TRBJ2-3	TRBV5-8	TGTGCCAGCAATCCCGGGACAGGGCGTAAAGATACGCAGTATTTT	CASNPGTGRKDTQYF